By proportion, the clone carrying this T cell receptor beta chain is medium-sized. Its cognate antigen is unknown. Measured with immunoSEQ multiplex PCR; TCRdb has only the in-frame clones, and not every one. This table holds roughly 1,700 clones, around two fifths found once. The CDR3 totals 14 residues. Trimming left V 1 base short and J 3 bases short, with 10 bases between. The germline gives CDR1 SGHNT, CDR2 YENEEA. These data come from a study of T cells in localized non-small cell lung cancer. General study findings and limits: Higher blood T cell density tracked longer overall survival. It remains possible that heterogeneity exists, since only one tumor region was sequenced. The study found T cell clonality highest in uninvolved adjacent lung, above tumor.

This sample comprised lung tumor tissue, obtained before any cancer treatment. The receptor was isolated from a female donor older than 55 with stage I lung adenocarcinoma. The genes are TRBV11-3 and TRBJ2-7, with D hard to call. Here the CDR3 DNA reads TGTGCCAGCAGCTTAGGGGCCTCGGGCTACGAGCAGTACTTC. This sequence encodes CASSLGASGYEQYF.